The 4 T cell receptor beta chains below all came from one sample that was sequenced in a study of blood T cells in healthy people across ages. Combining a sample-barcoded 5' primer with a J-beta primer mix, a second PCR ran for about 7 to 11 cycles. Each CDR3 protein gets one entry after TCRdb re-called the 5' RACE reads with MiXCR. The table includes 1.5 million to 2 million distinct CDR3 sequences, over 25% detected once. Sample: blood. These receptors all stem from a woman younger than 45 in good health.

This clonotype was detected only a few times. The chain employs TRBV29-1 and TRBJ1-2; D may be TRBD1 (6 bases). V was pared by 5 bases and J by 8 bases, with 15 bases between. This CDR3 region has 12 residues. The germline CDR1 and CDR2 sequences are SQVTM and ANQGSEA. The CDR3 DNA reads as TGCAGCGTTTACAGGACAGACATGGGCTACACCTTC. Amino acid sequence: CSVYRTDMGYTF.

Turning to this clonotype: A much larger clone sits a single nucleotide away, making a read error possible. This chain connects TRBV15 to TRBJ2-7, with D perhaps matching TRBD1 (7 bases). Deletions cut 1 base from V and 10 bases from J, with 29 bases between. CDR3 length: 18 residues. Per the germline V gene, CDR1 is LNHNV and CDR2 is YYDKDF (reference sequence). CDR3 sequence: CATSRGSPRQGGGEAQYF. The CDR3, as DNA: TGTGCCACCAGCAGAGGGTCCCCAAGACAGGGAGGAGGAGAGGCCCAGTACTTC.

Written as DNA, the CDR3 is TGTGCCAGCAGTGAGGGAGTTGGGGGGGCAACTAACTATGGCTACACCTTC. This sequence encodes CASSEGVGGATNYGYTF. This chain joins TRBV6-1 and TRBJ1-2; a possible D gene is TRBD1 (6 bases). CDR3 size: 17 residues. Per the germline V gene, CDR1 is MNHNS and CDR2 is SASEGT. V was trimmed by 3 bases and J by 0 bases, leaving 17 bases between them.

This clonotype showed up many times. This sequence joins TRBV20-1 and TRBJ2-7, with D possibly matching TRBD1 (6 bases). This CDR3 is built from 13 residues. CDR1 and CDR2 (germline): DFQATT, SNEGSKA (reference sequence). Trimming took 4 bases from V and 4 from J, leaving 14 bases between them. CDR3 DNA: TGCAGTGCTAAAAATGGGCAGGGGTACGAGCAGTACTTC. It specifies CSAKNGQGYEQYF.